This T cell receptor beta chain is from a study of response to subunit inactivated influenza vaccine. In regard to this clonotype: Its antigen is unidentified.

Via MiXCR, TCRdb re-called the RT-PCR reads, giving one row per CDR3 protein. The table lists roughly 500,000 distinct CDR3 sequences, approximately 15% of them singletons. Germline V lookup: CDR1 MNHEY, CDR2 SVGEGT. V lost 4 bases and J 0 bases, leaving 11 bases between the germline ends. The CDR3 length is 15 residues. The study's findings and limits: The authors suggested that every seasonal influenza vaccination recruits few new T cells.

This TCR derives from a man between 50 and 70 years old who received an inactivated influenza vaccine. The V call is TRBV6-2 or TRBV6-3, the J call TRBJ2-3; no clear D. The source was CD4+ T cells sorted from PBMCs, collected roughly 24 months after vaccination. This CDR3 is CASSFDSSSTDTQYF. For the CDR3, the DNA is TGTGCCAGCAGTTTTGACTCGTCTAGCACAGATACGCAGTATTTT.